Listed below are T cell receptor beta chains from one sample, sequenced in a study of post-analysis software for immune sequencing data. TCRdb processed the PCR reads anew with MiXCR; each CDR3 protein has one entry. The data contain roughly 870,000 distinct CDR3 sequences, approximately 53% of them singletons. Source material: blood. These TCRs come from a girl aged 5-17 years with multiple sclerosis. Each CDR3 is given with its conserved first and last residue. The order of the fields is clone size, D gene, J gene, V gene, CDR3 protein, CDR3 DNA. D genes are given only for firm matches. Clone size is not always given. Where it is, it says once, few, many or a class for expanded clones.

>-|TRBD1|TRBJ1-5|TRBV24-1
CATSDGTGKGRQPQHF
TGTGCCACCAGTGATGGGACAGGGAAAGGTCGACAGCCCCAGCATTTT
>-|TRBD2|TRBJ2-7|TRBV5-1
CASSGFGLAGQYEQYF
TGCGCCAGCAGCGGATTCGGGCTAGCGGGGCAATACGAGCAGTACTTC
>-|-|TRBJ2-1|TRBV7-2
CASSLNWDPRNEQFF
TGTGCCAGCAGCTTAAATTGGGACCCGAGGAATGAGCAGTTCTTC
>-|-|TRBJ1-6|TRBV6-5
CASSYSRQNSPLHF
TGTGCCAGCAGTTACTCGAGACAGAATTCACCCCTCCACTTT
>-|-|TRBJ1-2|TRBV12-3/TRBV12-4
CASSPAISSGYTF
TGTGCCAGCAGCCCGGCGATAAGCTCGGGCTACACCTTC
>-|-|TRBJ2-5|TRBV6-2/TRBV6-3
CATARGGKETQYF
TGTGCCACAGCCAGGGGAGGTAAAGAGACCCAGTACTTC
>-|-|TRBJ2-7|TRBV29-1
CSVGNYEQYF
TGCAGCGTCGGGAACTACGAGCAGTACTTC
>-|TRBD2|TRBJ2-3|TRBV20-1
CSATQGTSNRDTQYF
TGCAGTGCTACCCAAGGGACTAGCAATCGGGATACGCAGTATTTT
>-|-|TRBJ2-1|TRBV7-2
CASSTRFGGTGEQFF
TGTGCCAGCAGTACCCGGTTCGGGGGTACAGGTGAGCAGTTCTTC
>few|-|TRBJ1-1|TRBV6-2/TRBV6-3
CASSYWRENTEAFF
TGTGCCAGCAGTTACTGGAGGGAGAACACTGAAGCTTTCTTT
>-|-|TRBJ1-2|TRBV6-6
CASSTLDTQSLYGYTF
TGTGCCAGCAGTACTCTGGACACGCAGTCCCTCTATGGCTACACCTTC
>-|TRBD1|TRBJ2-7|TRBV20-1
CSASLTGGYEQYF
TGCAGTGCCTCCCTCACAGGGGGCTACGAGCAGTACTTC
>-|TRBD1|TRBJ2-5|TRBV20-1
CSARGQGETQYF
TGCAGTGCTAGAGGACAGGGGGAGACCCAGTACTTC
>-|-|TRBJ2-1|TRBV18
CASSPVGGVGYNEQFF
TGTGCCAGCTCACCTGTAGGGGGAGTGGGGTACAATGAGCAGTTCTTC
>few|-|TRBJ2-3|TRBV7-2
CASSLGRVGGTDTQYF
TGTGCCAGCAGCTTAGGAAGGGTAGGGGGCACAGATACGCAGTATTTT
>-|-|TRBJ1-5|TRBV20-1
CSASSGTRSNQPQHF
TGCAGTGCCTCCTCGGGCACGCGGAGCAATCAGCCCCAGCATTTT
>-|TRBD1|TRBJ1-2|TRBV29-1
CSVADRAGYGYTF
TGCAGCGTTGCGGACAGGGCGGGCTATGGCTACACCTTC
>few|-|TRBJ1-2|TRBV6-6
CASARRGRLNYGYTF
TGTGCCAGCGCACGGCGGGGGCGACTAAACTATGGCTACACCTTC
>once|-|TRBJ2-1|TRBV5-6
CASSLRASVSSYNEQFF
TGTGCCAGCAGCCTAAGGGCTAGCGTTAGCTCCTACAATGAGCAGTTCTTC
>-|-|TRBJ2-5|TRBV12-3/TRBV12-4
CASSFWGENQETQYF
TGTGCCAGCAGTTTCTGGGGGGAAAACCAAGAGACCCAGTACTTC
>-|-|TRBJ1-1|TRBV12-3/TRBV12-4
CASSRSALNTEAFF
TGTGCCAGCAGCCGAAGCGCCTTGAACACTGAAGCTTTCTTT
>-|-|TRBJ1-2|TRBV12-5
CASGLGFGESGYTF
TGTGCTAGTGGTTTGGGCTTCGGGGAGAGTGGCTACACCTTC
>few|-|TRBJ2-1|TRBV12-3/TRBV12-4
CASSFSTRELEQFF
TGTGCCAGCAGTTTCTCAACACGGGAGCTTGAGCAGTTCTTC
>few|-|TRBJ2-5|TRBV7-9
CASSDAKAGVETQYF
TGTGCCAGCAGCGACGCAAAGGCAGGGGTGGAGACCCAGTACTTC
>-|-|TRBJ2-7|TRBV29-1
CSVEMGNSYEQYF
TGCAGCGTTGAAATGGGGAACTCCTACGAGCAGTACTTC
>once|-|TRBJ2-1|TRBV2
CASSDLGVSYNEQFF
TGTGCCAGCAGTGATTTGGGGGTCTCCTACAATGAGCAGTTCTTC
>few|-|TRBJ2-3|TRBV5-1
CASSSGLPADTQYF
TGCGCCAGCAGCTCAGGACTACCCGCAGATACGCAGTATTTT
>-|-|TRBJ1-1|TRBV29-1
CSVELGGSTEAFF
TGCAGCGTTGAACTGGGAGGGAGCACTGAAGCTTTCTTT
>few|-|TRBJ2-7|TRBV5-1
CASSWEDRCYEQYF
TGCGCCAGCAGCTGGGAGGACAGGTGCTACGAGCAGTACTTC
>few|TRBD1|TRBJ1-2|TRBV4-2
CASSQAQGGVLDYGYTF
TGTGCCAGCAGCCAAGCACAGGGGGGAGTCTTGGACTATGGCTACACCTTC
>-|TRBD1|TRBJ2-5|TRBV5-1
CASSKGQGEQTQYF
TGCGCCAGCAGCAAGGGACAGGGTGAACAGACCCAGTACTTC
>-|-|TRBJ2-7|TRBV13
CASSHPEGGTPELPYEQYF
TGTGCCAGCAGCCATCCTGAAGGGGGGACTCCAGAGCTCCCCTACGAGCAGTACTTC
>-|TRBD1|TRBJ1-5|TRBV6-6
CASTYPGQGGQPQHF
TGTGCCAGCACTTACCCCGGACAGGGGGGTCAGCCCCAGCATTTT
>-|TRBD1|TRBJ1-2|TRBV4-1
CASSPRDRGQVYGYTF
TGCGCCAGCAGCCCCCGGGACAGGGGCCAGGTCTATGGCTACACCTTC
>-|-|TRBJ2-7|TRBV29-1
CSVRAESSYEQYF
TGCAGCGTTAGGGCAGAATCCTCCTACGAGCAGTACTTC
>once|-|TRBJ1-4|TRBV5-6
CASSLQVGYEKLFF
TGTGCCAGCAGCCTTCAGGTGGGGTATGAAAAACTGTTTTTT
>-|-|TRBJ2-7|TRBV20-1
CSATLQGPRPPYEQYF
TGCAGTGCTACCCTCCAGGGACCGCGGCCTCCCTACGAGCAGTACTTC
>-|TRBD2|TRBJ2-1|TRBV29-1
CSVTTGREGLGQFF
TGCAGCGTTACTACGGGGCGGGAGGGCCTCGGGCAGTTCTTC
>-|-|TRBJ2-3|TRBV20-1
CSTRAASTDTQYF
TGCAGTACCCGTGCAGCTAGCACAGATACGCAGTATTTT
>-|-|TRBJ2-7|TRBV7-9
CASSLEAGNEQYF
TGTGCCAGCAGCCTTGAGGCAGGGAACGAGCAGTACTTC
>few|TRBD2|TRBJ2-7|TRBV20-1
CSARDFAPGLASEQYF
TGCAGTGCTAGAGATTTCGCTCCGGGACTAGCTAGCGAGCAGTACTTC
>few|TRBD1|TRBJ2-5|TRBV7-2
CASSLGPGTGQETQYF
TGTGCCAGCAGCTTAGGGCCCGGGACAGGCCAAGAGACCCAGTACTTC
>few|-|TRBJ1-5|TRBV10-3
CAISAGINSNQPQHF
TGTGCCATCAGTGCAGGGATTAATAGCAATCAGCCCCAGCATTTT
>-|-|TRBJ1-2|TRBV15
CATSREAANYGYTF
TGTGCCACCAGCAGAGAAGCGGCAAACTATGGCTACACCTTC
>once|-|TRBJ1-5|TRBV5-5
CASHPSGLNSNQPQHF
TGTGCCAGCCACCCCTCCGGATTAAATAGCAATCAGCCCCAGCATTTT
>-|TRBD2|TRBJ2-3|TRBV6-1
CASKRTTNSGGRRTDTQYF
TGTGCCAGCAAACGGACGACTAATAGCGGGGGCCGTCGAACAGATACGCAGTATTTT
>-|-|TRBJ1-1|TRBV29-1
CSVEESLNTEAFF
TGCAGCGTTGAAGAGAGTCTGAACACTGAAGCTTTCTTT
>-|-|TRBJ2-1|TRBV4-1
CASSQADGGSPFF
TGCGCCAGCAGCCAGGCGGACGGAGGGTCTCCGTTCTTC
>-|TRBD1|TRBJ2-7|TRBV7-3
CASSPYGTGSSYEQYF
TGTGCCAGCAGCCCGTATGGGACAGGGAGCTCCTACGAGCAGTACTTC
>few|-|TRBJ1-1|TRBV24-1
CATSDPGSPVAFF
TGTGCCACCAGTGATCCCGGGAGCCCGGTAGCTTTCTTT
>few|-|TRBJ2-3|TRBV7-2
CASSLTGRREDTQYF
TGTGCCAGCAGCTTGACAGGACGTAGGGAAGATACGCAGTATTTT
>-|-|TRBJ2-7|TRBV5-1
CASSQGEFEQYF
TGCGCCAGCAGCCAAGGGGAGTTCGAGCAGTACTTC
>-|-|TRBJ2-1|TRBV7-2
CACSGSDGLYNEQFF
TGTGCCTGCAGCGGATCGGACGGGCTATACAATGAGCAGTTCTTC
>-|TRBD1|TRBJ2-5|TRBV29-1
CSVAVTGGPRETQYF
TGCAGCGTTGCGGTGACAGGGGGCCCACGAGAGACCCAGTACTTC
>-|-|TRBJ1-1|TRBV10-3
CATANGVNTEVFF
TGTGCCACCGCCAATGGAGTGAACACTGAAGTTTTCTTT